This TCR beta chain was sequenced during a study of beta chain features in type 1 diabetes (dated by TCRdb to the late 2010s). Concerning the study at large: No differences in mean age, gender distribution, total cell number or subset yield were found between patients and healthy donors. A total of over 90,000,000 sorted cells were examined across all samples, and a strong correlation was observed between cell number per subset and RNA yield. The study compared TCRB repertoires of sorted circulating CD4+ T cell subsets between recently diagnosed type 1 diabetes patients and matched healthy donors. Regulatory and stem cell-like memory subsets were isolated from only 8 patients and roughly 8 healthy donors, whereas naive and central memory subsets came from all 30 or so donors.

V loses 2 bases, J loses 4 bases, and the germline ends lie 2 bases apart. The CDR3 contains 11 residues, cysteine and phenylalanine counted. Solely the CDR3 DNA is kept, with 33 bases framed from the first base. CDR1 and CDR2 (MGHDK, SYGVNS) derive from the germline V gene. From each donor, a single peripheral blood sample of 100 to 150 mL on average was drawn into heparinised tubes. Naive, central memory, regulatory and stem cell-like memory CD4+ T cells were sorted on a BD FACSAria II using a panel including CD45RO, CCR7, CD25, CD127, CD95 and CD27. Purity was above 98% for every sorted population. PBMCs were separated immediately by Lymphoprep density gradient centrifugation and were stained directly, without being cultured. Samples were stained and sorted in pairs, with one healthy donor and one patient per experiment, so that batch effects were minimized. Of note for this clone: It lacks a known antigen. Base qualities are not recorded, but no much larger clone differs from it by a single base.

The entire amount of isolated RNA was reverse transcribed using the High Capacity cDNA Reverse Transcription Kit, so the sequenced TCRB transcripts were expressed ones. Deep immunoSEQ sequencing was applied to naive, central memory and regulatory T cell samples, giving an average of around 4 million total reads per sample. Sorted cells were lysed in RLT buffer, and RNA was extracted using DNase-treated RNeasy Micro or Mini kits according to cell number. To prevent cross-contamination, each cell subset was processed individually, whereas patient and healthy donor samples were processed jointly. TCRB sequences were amplified from cDNA with the immunoSEQ multiplex PCR, producing 87-bp fragments spanning the CDR3 region. The amplicons were sequenced using the Illumina HiSeq platform. As for how the authors treated the data: Synthetic template baselines were used to correct PCR bias computationally, reads within Hamming distance 2 were collapsed together, and singletons that could not be merged were discarded. Reads were aligned against IMGT so that V, D and J genes, CDR3 length and insertions or deletions at six rearrangement sites could be assigned. Within each subset, clonotype counts were normalized to the number of sorted cells before true diversity and Gini coefficients were calculated with the tcR R package. The overlap coefficient, calculated on TCRB nucleotide sequences, was used to quantify repertoire sharing. The table comes from immuneACCESS by way of TCRdb, which keeps in-frame sequences with V and J called. Part of the clones is missing from these tables; in studies checked, under half for an unresolved V gene and the rest for unknown reasons. That table furnishes V, J and clone size, whereas the DNA furnished D and trimming. This sample lists roughly 50,000 clones; about 40% were detected once. The top ten hold about 1.5% of the sample.

General findings and caveats noted by the study authors: At VDJ recombination sites, type 1 diabetes patients had fewer insertions and more deleted nucleotides, which implies abnormalities in thymic rearrangement. Only small numbers of individuals were included in the HLA sub-analyses, which left unresolved whether HLA type had any influence on TCRB rearrangement. Naive, central memory and regulatory TCRB repertoires appeared to be more alike among patients than among healthy donors. Because cDNA rather than genomic DNA was sequenced, highly expressing activated cells could have been over-represented, although no difference in activation and CD3 levels was found between groups. Shorter templates might have been favored by PCR, but patient and control samples were amplified and corrected together, so both groups would have been affected equally by any skew. In all four CD4+ subsets, TCRB CDR3 length was moderately but significantly shorter in type 1 diabetes patients.

The TCR sequence derives from a young man with type 1 diabetes. The chain joins TRBV25-1 to TRBJ1-2; there is no confident call for the D gene. The sample was Tregs from blood. The cell subset or site label for this specimen denotes: regulatory CD4+ T cells. The CDR3: CASSELYGYTF. The bases read TGTGCCAGCAGTGAACTCTATGGCTACACCTTC.